This T cell receptor (beta chain) was sequenced during a study of neurological immune-mediated disorders. This clonotype was detected many times. TCRdb re-derived calls from the 5' RACE reads in MiXCR, one entry per CDR3 protein. The sample records about 57,000 distinct CDR3 sequences, 10% to 15% being singletons. What was sequenced was PBMCs. The sequence came from a woman in her sixties with HTLV-1-associated myelopathy (HAM/TSP).

The CDR3 DNA reads as TGTGCCAGCAGCCGGGACTTATACACTGAAGCTTTCTTT. Protein sequence: CASSRDLYTEAFF. The chain has TRBV5-6 and TRBJ1-1; tentatively, D is TRBD1 (5 bases). With 4 bases removed from V and 3 bases from J, the gap between germline ends came to 10 bases. The CDR3 contains 13 residues. Germline CDR1 SGHDT, CDR2 YYEEEE.